The 13 T cell receptor beta chains below were found in one sample sequenced in a study of blood T cell repertoires in COVID-19 (dated by TCRdb to about 2020). The library relied on the immunoSEQ multiplex PCR assay. TCRdb re-hosts the immuneACCESS table, in-frame sequences only. Its copies lack some clones; in the studies checked, an unresolved V gene accounts for under half of them, and the cause for the rest is not known. The sample has around 500,000 clones on record, roughly nine tenths of them singletons. 6.5% to 8.5% of the sample lies in the top ten. Sequences were obtained from PBMCs or T cells enriched from blood (not recorded which). These receptors were obtained from a woman in her sixties who had recovered from COVID-19.

This rearrangement joins TRBV12-3 or TRBV12-4 to TRBJ2-4; D uncertain. The V and J ends lost 3 bases and 9 bases respectively, with 12 bases between them. CDR3 length equals 13 residues. CDR3 DNA sequence: TGTGCCAGCAGTTTTTTGGTCACGGGCATTCAGTACTTC. This translates into CASSFLVTGIQYF.

The rearrangement links TRBV18 to TRBJ2-4, with 7 bases that match TRBD1. The germline CDR1 and CDR2 sequences are KGHSH and LQKENI. The length of the CDR3 is 13 residues. The V and J ends lost 6 bases and 8 bases, in that order; junction bases with no gene match: 7. CDR3 residues: CASSFYRGDIQYF. The DNA of the CDR3 is TGTGCCAGCTCGTTTTACAGGGGCGACATTCAGTACTTC.

This chain joins TRBV7-9 and TRBJ1-6; 7 nucleotides line up with TRBD1. V dropped 5 bases and J dropped 6; count of bases not matched to a gene: 4. The germline CDR1 and CDR2 sequences are SEHNR and FQNEAQ (reference sequence). The CDR3 runs 14 residues. The CDR3 DNA sequence: TGTGCCAGCAGCCCGGGACAGTTTAATTCACCCCTCCACTTT. Its translation is CASSPGQFNSPLHF.

The V gene is TRBV5-1, the J gene TRBJ2-3; tentatively, D is TRBD1 (6 bases). Trimming removed 3 bases at V and 4 bases at J, with 9 bases between. Looked up from germline, CDR1 is SGHRS and CDR2 is YFSETQ. This CDR3 is built from 13 residues. The CDR3 coding sequence is TGCGCCAGCAGCTCGGGACATCCAGATACGCAGTATTTT. Translated: CASSSGHPDTQYF.

The rearrangement uses TRBV5-1 and TRBJ1-3; no definite D call. Trimming left V 0 bases short and J 3 bases short, with 7 bases between. CDR3 size: 14 residues. CDR1 SGHRS and CDR2 YFSETQ come from the germline V gene. The CDR3 DNA follows: TGCGCCAGCAGCTTGGACGGGAATGGAAACACCATATATTTT. Translated: CASSLDGNGNTIYF.

The chain is built from TRBV5-1 and TRBJ2-3; 9 nucleotides align to TRBD1. Trimming cost V 5 bases and J 4 bases; bases outside gene matches: 11. The CDR3 runs 16 residues. The V gene's germline CDR1 is SGHRS and CDR2 YFSETQ. The CDR3 nucleotides are TGCGCCAGCAGTGCCGGGACAGGGATTTCCGCAGATACGCAGTATTTT. Its translation is CASSAGTGISADTQYF. The complete variable domain, with remaining parts taken from reference TRBV5-1 and TRBJ2-3, reads KAGVTQTPRYLIKTRGQQVTLSCSPISGHRSVSWYQQTPGQGLQFLFEYFSETQRNKGNFPGRFSGRQFSNSRSEMNVSTLELGDSALYLCASSAGTGISADTQYFGPGTRLTVL.

With regard to this clone: A read error may produce the germline difference seen at one junction end. The chain carries TRBV19 and TRBJ1-5, with a weak D call TRBD1 (6 bases). In germline, CDR1 is LNHDA, CDR2 SQIVND (reference sequence). The CDR3 totals 17 residues. The DNA of the CDR3 is TGTGCCACTACCAGGGGTAGCGGGGGGCTGGGGAATCAGGCCCAGCATTTT. Translating it yields CATTRGSGGLGNQAQHF. The whole variable domain, filled in from reference TRBV19 and TRBJ1-5, reads DGGITQSPKYLFRKEGQNVTLSCEQNLNHDAMYWYRQDPGQGLRLIYYSQIVNDFQKGDIAEGYSVSREKKESFPLTVTSAQKNPTAFYLCATTRGSGGLGNQAQHFGDGTRLSIL.

V and J are TRBV19 and TRBJ2-3, with D hard to call. Trimming stripped 3 bases from V and 1 base from J, with 11 bases between. Looked up from germline, CDR1 is LNHDA and CDR2 is SQIVND (reference sequence). The CDR3 is made up of 15 amino acids. The CDR3 loop reads CASSISVVGTDTQYF. CDR3 nucleotide sequence: TGTGCCAGTAGTATTAGTGTCGTCGGCACAGATACGCAGTATTTT. Using reference TRBV19 and TRBJ2-3 for the parts outside the CDR3, the full variable domain is DGGITQSPKYLFRKEGQNVTLSCEQNLNHDAMYWYRQDPGQGLRLIYYSQIVNDFQKGDIAEGYSVSREKKESFPLTVTSAQKNPTAFYLCASSISVVGTDTQYFGPGTRLTVL.

The table lists this clone with a count of one. The chain employs TRBV7-8 and TRBJ2-3, with a tentative D call TRBD2 (5 bases). The CDR3 has 17 residues. Trimming pared 4 bases from V and 0 bases from J, leaving 17 bases between. Germline lookup yields CDR1 SGHVS and CDR2 FQNEAQ. The CDR3 loop reads CASSSSGATFSTDTQYF. For the CDR3, the DNA is TGTGCCAGCAGCTCAAGCGGAGCGACTTTTAGCACAGATACGCAGTATTTT.

This clone has just one count. The CDR3 reads CASSEAGLAGWTQYF. CDR3 DNA: TGTGCCAGCAGTGAAGCGGGACTAGCGGGTTGGACCCAGTACTTC. The chain recombines TRBV6-1 with TRBJ2-5, with 12 bases identical to TRBD2. CDR3 size: 15 residues. The germline gives CDR1 MNHNS, CDR2 SASEGT. After removal of 0 bases from V and 7 bases from J, the junction contained 3 bases not matched to a gene.

CDR3 sequence: CASSQQGLANEKLFF. CDR3 nucleotides: TGCGCCAGCAGCCAACAGGGTTTGGCTAATGAAAAACTGTTTTTT. The genes are TRBV4-1 and TRBJ1-4; the D gene is possibly TRBD1 (5 bases). CDR1 MGHRA and CDR2 YSYEKL come from the germline V gene. V shed 2 bases and J shed 3 bases, with 10 bases lying between them. The CDR3 is 15 residues long.

The chain joins TRBV12-3 or TRBV12-4 to TRBJ2-1; tentative D call: TRBD2 (6 bases). The V end lost 4 bases, the J end lost 7 bases, and 8 bases lay between the germline ends. This CDR3 region has 12 residues. The CDR3 coding sequence is TGTGCCAGCAGTTGGAGGGGAAATGAGCAGTTCTTC. Its protein is CASSWRGNEQFF.

The CDR3 protein is CASSIEGAATNTEAFF. The CDR3, as DNA: TGTGCCAGTAGTATAGAAGGGGCAGCCACTAACACTGAAGCTTTCTTT. The gene calls are TRBV19 and TRBJ1-1, with a weak D call TRBD1 (5 bases). Germline-derived CDR1 and CDR2 are LNHDA and SQIVND (reference sequence). There are 16 residues in the CDR3. The germline V and J ends were trimmed by 0 bases and 2 bases, with 13 bases remaining between them.